The 12 T cell receptor beta chains reported below all come from one sample, sequenced in a study of CD8 T cells in Susac syndrome. cDNA came from 0.5 to 1 ug RNA primed by random hexamers. TCRdb called the immunoSEQ multiplex PCR reads again in MiXCR, with one record for every CDR3 protein. The repertoire holds 300,000 or so distinct CDR3 sequences, with around 92% as singletons. The source material was CD4+ T cells from PBMCs. These receptors came from a human donor with multiple sclerosis.

The J gene is TRBJ2-3, the V gene TRBV5-1; tentatively, D is TRBD1 (6 bases). CDR1 is SGHRS, CDR2 YFSETQ, per germline. The length of the CDR3 is 16 residues. V was pared by 3 bases and J by 3 bases, with 17 bases between. The CDR3 DNA is TGCGCCAGCAGCTCGCCACAGGGTTTCGGGACAGATACGCAGTATTTT. It yields the protein CASSSPQGFGTDTQYF.

The chain recombines TRBV20-1 with TRBJ2-3, with 10 bases aligning to TRBD1. This CDR3 region has 14 residues. Germline CDR1 is DFQATT and CDR2 is SNEGSKA (reference sequence). V shed 0 bases, J shed 5 bases, and the junction held 2 bases outside the gene matches. The CDR3 bases are TGCAGTGCTAGAGAGACAGGGGGCCAAGATACGCAGTATTTT. Its translation: CSARETGGQDTQYF.

V is TRBV5-4 and J is TRBJ2-5; D is ambiguous. Germline loops: CDR1 SGHNT, CDR2 YYREEE (reference sequence). The CDR3 extends over 14 amino acids. Trimming took off 1 base at V and 2 bases at J, with 9 bases between the two ends. Here the CDR3 reads CASSLWAAQETQYF. The CDR3 DNA reads as TGTGCCAGCAGCTTGTGGGCAGCTCAAGAGACCCAGTACTTC.

The V gene is TRBV5-4, the J gene TRBJ2-5, with a weak D call TRBD2 (6 bases). V shed 3 bases and J shed 5 bases, with 20 bases lying between them. CDR3 length equals 16 residues. Germline V gene lookup returns CDR1 SGHNT and CDR2 YYREEE (reference sequence). The CDR3 bases are TGTGCCAGCAGCTCGCCGGGCATACAGGAGGGGGAGACCCAGTACTTC. Its protein product is CASSSPGIQEGETQYF.

This clonotype was seen just once. The V call is TRBV4-2, the J call TRBJ2-1; D might be TRBD2 (7 bases). Trimming cost V 5 bases and J 6 bases, with 20 bases left between them. CDR1 LGHNA and CDR2 YNFKEQ come from the germline V gene. This CDR3 is 16 amino acids long. Here the CDR3 reads CASSYLSSGGRNEQFF. CDR3 in DNA: TGTGCCAGCAGCTACCTCTCCTCGGGGGGCCGCAATGAGCAGTTCTTC.

This sequence joins TRBV20-1 and TRBJ1-2, with 8 bases lining up with TRBD1. The junction had 13 bases not matched to a gene; V was cut back by 2 bases and J by 8 bases. The CDR3 runs to 15 residues. Germline V gene sequence: CDR1 DFQATT, CDR2 SNEGSKA (reference sequence). As DNA, the CDR3 is TGCAGTGCTAGATCCGGACAGGGCCCTAAGACGGGCTACACCTTC. It yields the protein CSARSGQGPKTGYTF.

The CDR3 is CASSTSVLRPFF. CDR3 DNA sequence: TGTGCCAGCTCAACTAGCGTCTTAAGGCCGTTCTTC. The genes are TRBV18 and TRBJ2-1, with 7 positions matching TRBD2. Germline V CDR1 and CDR2: KGHSH, LQKENI. This CDR3 region has 12 residues. The V and J ends lost 5 bases and 15 bases, in that order; junction bases with no gene match: 10.

DNA of the CDR3: TGTGCCTGGATGAGGGGGTCCTATAATTCACCCCTCCACTTT. As protein: CAWMRGSYNSPLHF. The chain is built from TRBV30 and TRBJ1-6; possibly TRBD1 for D (6 bases). CDR1 GTSNPN and CDR2 SVGIG come from the germline V gene (reference sequence). The CDR3 runs 14 residues. V gave up 4 bases and J gave up 1 base, with 8 bases separating them.

This clonotype was observed once. The gene calls are TRBV29-1 and TRBJ2-5; 9 bases fit TRBD1. Trimming at V came to 4 bases and at J to 4 bases, leaving 7 bases not matched to a gene. This CDR3 comprises 14 residues. Germline CDR1 and CDR2: SQVTM and ANQGSEA. The CDR3: CSVVDRGSTETQYF. DNA of the CDR3: TGCAGCGTTGTGGACAGGGGTTCGACAGAGACCCAGTACTTC.

Points on this clonotype: Sequence at one end of the junction differs from germline and may be a read error. The rearrangement joins TRBV2 to TRBJ1-5; D unclear. CDR3 length: 17 amino acids. Germline assignment: CDR1 SNHLY and CDR2 FYNNEI. CDR3 sequence (DNA): TGTGCCAGCAGCGAAGCGGGCCAGCAACCGAGCAATCAGCCCCAGCATTTT. Its protein product is CASSEAGQQPSNQPQHF.

The chain combines TRBV5-6 with TRBJ2-2, with TRBD1 identical over 7 bases. This CDR3 region has 17 residues. V shed 0 bases and J 7 bases; nucleotides not matched to a gene: 12. Germline V gene lookup returns CDR1 SGHDT and CDR2 YYEEEE. The CDR3: CASSLDYDRDEHGELFF. CDR3 sequence (DNA): TGTGCCAGCAGCTTGGACTACGACAGGGACGAGCACGGGGAGCTGTTTTTT.

This chain uses TRBV25-1 with TRBJ2-7, with D perhaps being TRBD1 or TRBD2 (6 bases each). In germline, CDR1 is MGHDK, CDR2 SYGVNS. V lost 4 bases to trimming and J lost 5 bases, with 24 bases between them. This CDR3 comprises 17 residues. The CDR3 DNA reads as TGTGCCAGCAGTGCGGTAACAGGGAGGAGAGGGGCCCACGAGCAGTACTTC. This sequence encodes CASSAVTGRRGAHEQYF.